This T cell receptor (beta chain) was recorded in a study of blood T cell repertoires in COVID-19. As for the study in general: Donors in the United States, Italy and Spain gave samples during acute or convalescent COVID-19. Sources were T cells, B-cell-depleted T cells, or PBMCs; the material itself was cDNA or gDNA.

Seattle-derived patients entered the study during active infection and were followed longitudinally. How the authors handled the data: Using reference gene primer amplification, nucleated cell counts were estimated. Data came from immunoSEQ multiplex PCR; TCRdb stores just in-frame clones and leaves some out. V, J and clone size are those of that table, while D and trimming were read from the DNA. The sample has 250,000 to 300,000 clones, approximately 87% seen once. This sequence was found in a woman aged 25 to 39 with COVID-19, enrolled during active disease. Sample: peripheral blood.

The chain's CDR3 is CASSFLGQNSPLHF. The CDR3 DNA reads as TGTGCCAGCAGCTTCCTAGGACAGAATTCACCCCTCCACTTT. The V and J genes are TRBV7-2 and TRBJ1-6; D perhaps matches TRBD1 (6 bases). In germline, CDR1 is SGHTA, CDR2 FQGNSA. This CDR3 has 14 residues. V shed 3 bases and J shed 7 bases, with 10 bases lying between them.